These 14 T cell receptor beta chains came from one sample sequenced in a study of shared clonotypes between healthy human individuals. Produced via immunoSEQ multiplex PCR; TCRdb's table is partial and in-frame only. The sample carries millions of clones, just under 95% recorded once. CD45RO-negative cells were positively selected for CCR7, leaving out terminally differentiated effector memory CD45RA+ cells. Sequenced sample: naive CD8+ T cells sorted from blood. Receptors originate from a man younger than 35 in good health.

CDR3 residues: CASTEGQERLAGFYEQYF. The DNA for the CDR3 is TGTGCCAGCACCGAAGGGCAAGAGAGGCTAGCGGGTTTCTACGAGCAGTACTTC. The rearrangement joins TRBV2 to TRBJ2-7, with 8 nucleotides matching TRBD2. Losses at the gene ends were 7 bases for V and 3 bases for J; bases not matched to a gene: 20. CDR1 SNHLY and CDR2 FYNNEI come from the germline V gene. This CDR3 has 18 amino acids. The complete variable domain, with remaining parts taken from reference TRBV2 and TRBJ2-7, reads EPEVTQTPSHQVTQMGQEVILRCVPISNHLYFYWYRQILGQKVEFLVSFYNNEISEKSEIFDDQFSVERPDGSNFTLKIRSTKLEDSAMYFCASTEGQERLAGFYEQYFGPGTRLTVT.

J is TRBJ1-6 and V is TRBV4-1, with D unresolved. Per the germline V gene, CDR1 is MGHRA and CDR2 is YSYEKL. Trimming removed 1 base from V and 10 bases from J, with 14 bases in between. The CDR3 covers 15 residues. In DNA, the CDR3 is TGCGCCAGCAGCCAAGTGGCAAGTTTCACCTCACCCCTCCACTTT. This codes for CASSQVASFTSPLHF.

The J gene is TRBJ2-5, the V gene TRBV27; D uncertain. This CDR3 is built from 12 residues. V shed 5 bases and J shed 0 bases, with 4 bases lying between them. Germline CDR1 is MNHEY and CDR2 is SMNVEV (reference sequence). CDR3 sequence: CASSQDQETQYF. The CDR3 DNA is TGTGCCAGCAGTCAGGACCAAGAGACCCAGTACTTC.

The V and J genes are TRBV15 and TRBJ1-6; the D gene is possibly TRBD1 (5 bases). Germline V lookup: CDR1 LNHNV, CDR2 YYDKDF (reference sequence). Trimming took off 8 bases at V and 8 bases at J, with 19 bases between the two ends. This CDR3 has 15 residues. CDR3 sequence: CATQGAPSGDSPLHF. Here the CDR3 DNA reads TGTGCCACCCAAGGGGCGCCCTCGGGGGATTCACCCCTCCACTTT.

CDR3 bases: TGTGCCAGTAGTACCCCGACAGGGTTCGTCGATACGCAGTATTTT. Protein sequence: CASSTPTGFVDTQYF. The chain couples TRBV19 to TRBJ2-3, with 7 bases identical to TRBD1. This CDR3 is 15 amino acids long. J lost 6 bases, V lost 4 bases, and 10 bases had no gene match. The germline gives CDR1 LNHDA, CDR2 SQIVND (reference sequence). The entire variable domain, with the rest obtained from reference TRBV19 and TRBJ2-3, is as follows: DGGITQSPKYLFRKEGQNVTLSCEQNLNHDAMYWYRQDPGQGLRLIYYSQIVNDFQKGDIAEGYSVSREKKESFPLTVTSAQKNPTAFYLCASSTPTGFVDTQYFGPGTRLTVL.

The CDR3: CASSLATGHQPQHF. The CDR3 DNA sequence: TGTGCCAGCAGCTTAGCGACAGGCCATCAGCCCCAGCATTTT. The rearrangement links TRBV11-2 to TRBJ1-5; perhaps TRBD1 as D (6 bases). V lost 1 base to trimming and J lost 5 bases, with 9 bases between them. CDR3 length: 14 residues. Germline-derived CDR1 and CDR2 are SGHAT and FQNNGV.

This chain links TRBV4-3 with TRBJ2-3; TRBD1 agrees at 12 bases. This CDR3 spans 17 amino acids. V shed 2 bases and J 6 bases; nucleotides not matched to a gene: 9. Per germline, CDR1 LGHNA and CDR2 YSLEER. Written as DNA, the CDR3 is TGCGCCAGCAGCCAATTTACCGGGACAGGGGGCAAGGATACGCAGTATTTT. This encodes CASSQFTGTGGKDTQYF.

This chain uses TRBV4-1 with TRBJ2-5, with TRBD2 identical over 8 bases. The CDR3 contains 15 residues. Germline loops: CDR1 MGHRA, CDR2 YSYEKL. Trimming took 4 bases from V and 1 from J; bases not matched to a gene: 5. The DNA for the CDR3 is TGCGCCAGCAGCCGTAGCGGGGATTCCCAAGAGACCCAGTACTTC. Its protein product is CASSRSGDSQETQYF.

V is TRBV7-9 and J is TRBJ1-6; D possibly corresponds to TRBD1 (5 bases). The germline CDR1 and CDR2 sequences are SEHNR and FQNEAQ (reference sequence). The CDR3 consists of 14 residues. V shed 4 bases and J shed 15 bases, with 19 bases lying between them. CDR3 coding DNA: TGTGCCAGCAGCTGGGGCCAGGGACCCTTCCTCCTCCACTTT. Protein product: CASSWGQGPFLLHF.

The chain links TRBV10-2 to TRBJ1-2; D uncertain. CDR3 length: 14 residues. Germline-derived CDR1 and CDR2 are WSHSY and SAAADI. V was clipped by 0 bases and J by 8 bases, with 13 bases between them. In DNA, the CDR3 is TGCGCCAGCAGTGAGTCCAGCGACGTAGAGGGCTACACCTTC. Residues: CASSESSDVEGYTF.

This chain connects TRBV13 to TRBJ2-5, with TRBD2 as a possible D gene (6 bases). V shed 6 bases and J shed 3 bases, with 14 bases lying between them. The CDR3 extends over 14 amino acids. Germline CDR1 is PRHDT and CDR2 is FYEKMQ (reference sequence). This CDR3 reads CASRIRGLKETQYF. For the CDR3, the DNA is TGTGCCAGCAGAATCCGGGGGTTGAAAGAGACCCAGTACTTC.

This sequence joins TRBV7-9 and TRBJ2-5; TRBD2 might be the D (7 bases). Germline loops: CDR1 SEHNR, CDR2 FQNEAQ (reference sequence). Trimming removed 5 bases at V and 4 bases at J, with 17 bases between. The CDR3 has 15 residues. This CDR3 is CASSPARGGIETQYF. The CDR3 bases are TGTGCCAGCAGCCCCGCCAGGGGAGGGATAGAGACCCAGTACTTC.

The chain links TRBV5-5 to TRBJ1-2, with 9 bases aligning to TRBD1. The germline gives CDR1 SGHKS, CDR2 YYEKEE (reference sequence). After removal of 3 bases from V and 2 bases from J, the junction contained 5 bases not matched to a gene. The CDR3 is made up of 15 amino acids. The CDR3 region has the DNA TGTGCCAGCAGCTACGGACAGGGGACGAACTATGGCTACACCTTC. Protein sequence: CASSYGQGTNYGYTF.

This chain links TRBV7-9 with TRBJ2-7, with 7 bases matching TRBD2. V shed 1 base, J shed 0 bases, and the junction held 6 bases outside the gene matches. Per germline, CDR1 SEHNR and CDR2 FQNEAQ (reference sequence). The CDR3 length is 16 residues. This CDR3 reads CASSLGVGGLSYEQYF. CDR3 in DNA: TGTGCCAGCAGCTTAGGGGTGGGAGGGCTCTCCTACGAGCAGTACTTC. The full variable domain, rest sourced from reference TRBV7-9 and TRBJ2-7, is DTGVSQNPRHKITKRGQNVTFRCDPISEHNRLYWYRQTLGQGPEFLTYFQNEAQLEKSRLLSDRFSAERPKGSFSTLEIQRTEQGDSAMYLCASSLGVGGLSYEQYFGPGTRLTVT.